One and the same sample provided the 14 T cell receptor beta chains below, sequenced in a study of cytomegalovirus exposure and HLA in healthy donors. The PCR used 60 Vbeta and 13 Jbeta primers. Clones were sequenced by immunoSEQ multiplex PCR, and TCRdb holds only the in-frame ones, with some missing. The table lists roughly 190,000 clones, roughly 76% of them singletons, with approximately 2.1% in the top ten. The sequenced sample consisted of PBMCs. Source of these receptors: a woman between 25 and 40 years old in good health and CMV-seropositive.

CDR3 nucleotides: TGTGCCAGCAGGGCGGTGGTAAACAGGGGTGGCCTTAACTATGGCTACACCTTC. Translation gives CASRAVVNRGGLNYGYTF. The V and J genes are TRBV27 and TRBJ1-2; TRBD1 matches at 7 bases. The germline V gene encodes CDR1 MNHEY and CDR2 SMNVEV (reference sequence). The V and J ends lost 6 bases and 1 base, in that order; junction bases with no gene match: 17. The CDR3 loop spans 18 amino acids.

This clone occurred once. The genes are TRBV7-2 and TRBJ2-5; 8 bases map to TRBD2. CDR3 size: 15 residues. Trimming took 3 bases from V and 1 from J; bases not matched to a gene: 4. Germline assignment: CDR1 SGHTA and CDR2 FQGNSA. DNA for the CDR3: TGTGCCAGCAGCTTCTTAGCGGGGTTCCAAGAGACCCAGTACTTC. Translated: CASSFLAGFQETQYF.

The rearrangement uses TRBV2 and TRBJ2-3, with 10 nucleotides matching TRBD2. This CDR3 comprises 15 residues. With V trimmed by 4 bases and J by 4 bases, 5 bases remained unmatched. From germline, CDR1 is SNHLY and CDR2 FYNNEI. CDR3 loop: CASSGLAGVPDTQYF. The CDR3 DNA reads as TGTGCCAGCAGTGGGCTAGCGGGGGTCCCAGATACGCAGTATTTT. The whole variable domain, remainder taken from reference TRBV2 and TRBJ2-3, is EPEVTQTPSHQVTQMGQEVILRCVPISNHLYFYWYRQILGQKVEFLVSFYNNEISEKSEIFDDQFSVERPDGSNFTLKIRSTKLEDSAMYFCASSGLAGVPDTQYFGPGTRLTVL.

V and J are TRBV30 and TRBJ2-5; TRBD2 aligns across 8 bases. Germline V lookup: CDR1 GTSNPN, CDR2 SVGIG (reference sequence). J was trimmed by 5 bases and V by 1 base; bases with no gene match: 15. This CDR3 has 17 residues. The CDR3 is CAWSASGGSGSRETQYF. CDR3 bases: TGTGCCTGGAGTGCCTCGGGGGGAAGCGGGAGCCGGGAGACCCAGTACTTC.

CDR3 residues: CASSLETGLNSPLHF. In DNA, the CDR3 is TGTGCCAGCAGCTTGGAGACAGGGTTAAATTCACCCCTCCACTTT. The rearrangement links TRBV7-2 to TRBJ1-6; 7 positions match TRBD1. V lost 3 bases to trimming and J lost 7 bases; unmatched junction nucleotides: 6. The germline V gene encodes CDR1 SGHTA and CDR2 FQGNSA. This CDR3 has 15 amino acids.

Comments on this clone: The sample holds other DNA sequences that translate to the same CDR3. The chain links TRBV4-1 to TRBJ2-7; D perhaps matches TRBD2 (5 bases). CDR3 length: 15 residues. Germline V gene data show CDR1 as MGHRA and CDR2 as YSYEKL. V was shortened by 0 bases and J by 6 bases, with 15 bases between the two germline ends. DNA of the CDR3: TGCGCCAGCAGCCAAGATCTATCGGGGTCGGGCGAGCAGTACTTC. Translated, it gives CASSQDLSGSGEQYF.

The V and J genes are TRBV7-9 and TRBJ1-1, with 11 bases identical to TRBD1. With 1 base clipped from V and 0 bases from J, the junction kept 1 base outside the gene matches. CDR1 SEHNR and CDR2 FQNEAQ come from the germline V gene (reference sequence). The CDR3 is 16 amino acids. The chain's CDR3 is CASSLGDRGVNTEAFF. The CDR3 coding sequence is TGTGCCAGCAGCTTAGGGGACAGGGGGGTGAACACTGAAGCTTTCTTT.

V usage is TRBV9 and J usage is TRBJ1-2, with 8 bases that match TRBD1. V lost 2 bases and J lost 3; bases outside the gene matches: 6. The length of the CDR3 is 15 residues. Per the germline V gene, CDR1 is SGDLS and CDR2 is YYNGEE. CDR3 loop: CASSVSPGGDYGYTF. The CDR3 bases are TGTGCCAGCAGCGTTTCCCCAGGGGGCGACTATGGCTACACCTTC.

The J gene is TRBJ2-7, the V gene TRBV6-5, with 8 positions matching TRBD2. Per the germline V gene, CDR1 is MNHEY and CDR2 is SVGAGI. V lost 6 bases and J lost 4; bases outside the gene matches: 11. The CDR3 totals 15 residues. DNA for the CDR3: TGTGCCAGCAGCCCTCGGGGGGGGCATGGGTACGAGCAGTACTTC. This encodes CASSPRGGHGYEQYF.

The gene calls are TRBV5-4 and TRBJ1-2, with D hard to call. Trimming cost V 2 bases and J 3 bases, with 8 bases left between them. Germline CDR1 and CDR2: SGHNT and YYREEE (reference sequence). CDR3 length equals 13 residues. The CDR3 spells CASSFISDYGYTF. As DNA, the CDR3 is TGTGCCAGCAGCTTTATTTCCGACTATGGCTACACCTTC. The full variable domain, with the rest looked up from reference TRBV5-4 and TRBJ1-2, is ETGVTQSPTHLIKTRGQQVTLRCSSQSGHNTVSWYQQALGQGPQFIFQYYREEENGRGNFPPRFSGLQFPNYSSELNVNALELDDSALYLCASSFISDYGYTFGSGTRLTVV.

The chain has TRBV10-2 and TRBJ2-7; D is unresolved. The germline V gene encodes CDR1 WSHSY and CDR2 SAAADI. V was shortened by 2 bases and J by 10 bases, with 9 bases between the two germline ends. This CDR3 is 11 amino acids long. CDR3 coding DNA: TGCGCCAGCAGTGAGGGGCCTGGCCAGTACTTC. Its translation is CASSEGPGQYF.

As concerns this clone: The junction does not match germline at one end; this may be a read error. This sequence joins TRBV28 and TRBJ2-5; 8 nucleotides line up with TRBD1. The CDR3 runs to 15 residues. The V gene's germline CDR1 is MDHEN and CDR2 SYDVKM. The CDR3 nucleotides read TGTGCCAGCAGTCCGGGACAGGTCCCTCAAGAGATCCAGTACTTC. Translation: CASSPGQVPQEIQYF.

As DNA, the CDR3 is TGTGCCAGCAGGGGCCCGGGAGATGGCTACACCTTC. This sequence encodes CASRGPGDGYTF. This chain uses TRBV2 with TRBJ1-2; the D is unclear. CDR1 and CDR2 (germline): SNHLY, FYNNEI. V was pared by 6 bases and J by 6 bases, with 11 bases between. The CDR3 sequence is 12 residues long.

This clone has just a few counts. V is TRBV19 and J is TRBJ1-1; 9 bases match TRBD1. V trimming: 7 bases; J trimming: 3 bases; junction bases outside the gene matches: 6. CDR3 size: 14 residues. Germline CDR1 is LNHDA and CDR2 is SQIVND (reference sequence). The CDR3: CASTEQGADTEAFF. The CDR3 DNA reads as TGTGCCAGTACCGAACAGGGGGCGGACACTGAAGCTTTCTTT.